This entry concerns a single TCR beta chain. Its target is not known. The data are from a study of Ad26.COV2.S vaccination and SARS-CoV-2 variants. On the study more broadly: By the intramuscular route, Ad26.COV2.S was given once, or twice 56 days apart. Study-wide results and limits: Vaccine recipients showed a spike-specific TCR breadth that was higher than in placebo recipients. Recipients of vaccine and of placebo showed similar breadth of their non-spike TCR repertoires.

V lost 6 bases, J lost 1 base, and 10 bases lay in between. Per germline, CDR1 SGHRS and CDR2 YFSETQ. CDR3 length: 13 amino acids. Treatment noted: about 20 received Ad26.COV2.S at low or high dose, single or two shots; about five received placebo; per-sample allocation not given. Each sample was drawn 63 days after the first injection (of vaccine or placebo). Measured with immunoSEQ multiplex PCR; TCRdb has only the in-frame clones, and not every one. The repertoire includes roughly 680,000 clones, more than 80% of them detected once, and roughly 1.5% sits in the top ten. The chain is built from TRBV5-1 and TRBJ2-5; D perhaps matches TRBD2 (6 bases). This receptor was taken from a person between 18 and 65 years old who received the Ad26.COV2.S COVID-19 vaccine or a placebo. The sequencing here drew on peripheral blood, taken in a trial of Ad26.COV2.S vaccine versus placebo. The CDR3 DNA is TGCGCCAGCACCGCGGGGAGCCAAGAGACCCAGTACTTC. Translating gives CASTAGSQETQYF.